This T cell receptor beta chain was found in a study of blood T cells in healthy people across ages. Study outcomes and limitations: Long-lived and aged donors differed, with more naive CD4+ cells and higher diversity in the long-lived. Older individuals had lower TCR beta diversity per million T cells (the decline was roughly linear).

The germline V gene encodes CDR1 SEHNR and CDR2 FQNEAQ (reference sequence). Trimming removed 2 bases from V and 9 bases from J, with 14 bases in between. The CDR3 extends over 14 amino acids. Note on this clonotype: Its specificity is unknown.

Combining a sample-barcoded 5' primer with a J-beta primer mix, a second PCR ran for about 7 to 12 cycles. TCRdb re-called the 5' RACE reads with MiXCR, one entry per CDR3 protein. The sample shows approximately 2,000,000 distinct CDR3 sequences, about 39% of them seen only once. The TCR was taken from a human donor in good health. Input material: blood. The rearrangement links TRBV7-9 to TRBJ2-1, with D tentatively TRBD1 or TRBD2 (5 bases each). CDR3 protein: CASSLTSPGTEQFF. As DNA, the CDR3 is TGTGCCAGCAGCTTAACCAGCCCGGGGACTGAGCAGTTCTTC.